The 31 T cell receptor beta chains presented below share a single source sample, sequenced in a study of T cell clones after liver transplantation. Assay: immunoSEQ multiplex PCR; the TCRdb copy retains only in-frame clones and omits some. The data hold tens of thousands of clones, with about four fifths observed a single time. The sequenced sample was CD4+ T cells from blood, obtained 12 months after liver transplant. The receptors here all came from a human patient who received a liver transplant. Certain T cells may be donor cells from the graft.

The V call is TRBV28, the J call TRBJ1-2; 8 nucleotides line up with TRBD1. Germline V gene data show CDR1 as MDHEN and CDR2 as SYDVKM. Losses at the gene ends were 7 bases for V and 8 bases for J; bases not matched to a gene: 6. This CDR3 has 12 amino acids. The chain's CDR3 is CASNQGAEGYTF. The CDR3 DNA sequence: TGTGCCAGCAACCAGGGGGCGGAGGGCTACACCTTC.

The chain recombines TRBV28 with TRBJ1-1; 8 bases are shared with TRBD1. Germline CDR1 and CDR2: MDHEN and SYDVKM. V trimming: 6 bases; J trimming: 9 bases; junction bases outside the gene matches: 9. CDR3 length: 13 residues. The CDR3 sequence is CASSRTGGTQAFF. CDR3 nucleotide sequence: TGTGCCAGCAGCCGAACAGGGGGAACGCAAGCTTTCTTT.

The CDR3 loop reads CASSFIRGPNTDTQYF. The DNA of the CDR3 is TGTGCCAGCAGCTTTATCCGGGGGCCTAACACAGATACGCAGTATTTT. V gene TRBV11-2 combines with J gene TRBJ2-3; D tentatively reads TRBD1 or TRBD2 (6 bases each). Looked up from germline, CDR1 is SGHAT and CDR2 is FQNNGV. This CDR3 is 16 amino acids long. V was shortened by 3 bases and J by 2 bases, with 15 bases between the two germline ends.

The gene calls are TRBV7-2 and TRBJ2-7; TRBD2 is a possible D gene (6 bases). The CDR3 length is 14 residues. Trimming shortened V by 5 bases and J by 3 bases, and 14 bases separated the two germline ends. Germline-derived CDR1 and CDR2 are SGHTA and FQGNSA. The CDR3 region has the DNA TGTGCCAGCAGCCCCCGCCGGGGGAACTACGAGCAGTACTTC. This gives the protein CASSPRRGNYEQYF.

The chain recombines TRBV4-2 with TRBJ2-7; D is unclear. The V gene lost 4 bases and the J gene lost 5 bases, with 9 bases spanning the gap. Germline V lookup: CDR1 LGHNA, CDR2 YNFKEQ. This CDR3 is 12 amino acids long. The CDR3 here is CASSPPVDEQYF. The CDR3 DNA is TGTGCCAGCAGCCCCCCTGTGGACGAGCAGTACTTC.

The chain links TRBV7-9 to TRBJ1-5; no reliable D call. In germline, CDR1 is SEHNR, CDR2 FQNEAQ (reference sequence). This CDR3 spans 13 amino acids. Trimming cost V 3 bases and J 6 bases, with 9 bases left between them. CDR3 in amino acids: CASSFGTSQPQHF. The CDR3 DNA reads TGTGCCAGCAGCTTTGGTACCAGTCAGCCCCAGCATTTT.

This CDR3 reads CAWSRDRANEQFF. Written as DNA, the CDR3 is TGTGCCTGGAGTCGGGACAGGGCCAATGAGCAGTTCTTC. The rearrangement links TRBV30 to TRBJ2-1; 9 nucleotides agree with TRBD1. V lost 2 bases to trimming and J lost 6 bases; unmatched junction nucleotides: 2. CDR1 GTSNPN and CDR2 SVGIG come from the germline V gene (reference sequence). The CDR3 runs 13 residues.

The chain is built from TRBV28 and TRBJ1-2; maybe TRBD1 (5 bases). This CDR3 contains 14 residues. V was pared by 3 bases and J by 8 bases, with 16 bases between. Germline V lookup: CDR1 MDHEN, CDR2 SYDVKM. The CDR3 DNA reads as TGTGCCAGCAGTTTGGCGCAGGGCCCCGAGGGCTACACCTTC. Protein sequence: CASSLAQGPEGYTF.

This clone was counted only a few times. The rearrangement joins TRBV28 to TRBJ1-1; D is unclear. The CDR3 is 12 residues long. V was cut by 6 bases and J by 1 base, with 6 bases left in between. CDR1 MDHEN and CDR2 SYDVKM come from the germline V gene. The CDR3 is CASRTQNTEAFF. The CDR3 DNA reads as TGTGCCAGCAGAACACAGAACACTGAAGCTTTCTTT.

The chain is built from TRBV7-9 and TRBJ1-5, with D uncertain. V dropped 3 bases and J dropped 4 bases, with 10 bases sitting between them. The germline gives CDR1 SEHNR, CDR2 FQNEAQ (reference sequence). This CDR3 is built from 14 residues. CDR3 sequence reads: CASSLQGGNQPQHF. DNA for the CDR3: TGTGCCAGCAGCTTGCAAGGCGGAAATCAGCCCCAGCATTTT.

The chain joins TRBV27 to TRBJ1-1; 10 positions match TRBD1. Germline CDR1 MNHEY, CDR2 SMNVEV (reference sequence). This CDR3 has 18 amino acids. The junction had 7 bases not matched to a gene; V was cut back by 0 bases and J by 0 bases. The CDR3: CASSLSLTGGLLNTEAFF. The CDR3 DNA reads as TGTGCCAGCAGTTTATCGCTGACAGGGGGCCTCTTGAACACTGAAGCTTTCTTT.

This clone was counted between two and nine times. V usage is TRBV28 and J usage is TRBJ1-4, with D unclear. V lost 3 bases and J lost 8, with 13 bases in between. CDR1 MDHEN and CDR2 SYDVKM come from the germline V gene. CDR3 length: 14 amino acids. The CDR3 loop is CASSLGGSAEKLFF. DNA for the CDR3: TGTGCCAGCAGTTTGGGAGGGTCGGCCGAAAAACTGTTTTTT. The full variable domain, completed using reference TRBV28 and TRBJ1-4, is DVKVTQSSRYLVKRTGEKVFLECVQDMDHENMFWYRQDPGLGLRLIYFSYDVKMKEKGDIPEGYSVSREKKERFSLILESASTNQTSMYLCASSLGGSAEKLFFGSGTQLSVL.

With respect to this clone: The sample contains more than one DNA sequence encoding this CDR3. The V gene is TRBV5-6, the J gene TRBJ1-2; 8 nucleotides match TRBD1. This CDR3 spans 14 amino acids. Per germline, CDR1 SGHDT and CDR2 YYEEEE. V lost 1 base and J lost 6; bases outside the gene matches: 5. CDR3 amino acids: CASSLTRGRHGYTF. The CDR3 DNA follows: TGTGCCAGCAGCTTGACCAGGGGGCGCCATGGCTACACCTTC. The variable domain in full, completed from reference TRBV5-6 and TRBJ1-2, reads DAGVTQSPTHLIKTRGQQVTLRCSPKSGHDTVSWYQQALGQGPQFIFQYYEEEERQRGNFPDRFSGHQFPNYSSELNVNALLLGDSALYLCASSLTRGRHGYTFGSGTRLTVV.

The V gene is TRBV10-1, the J gene TRBJ1-5; D call uncertain. The CDR3 loop spans 15 amino acids. V was shortened by 7 bases and J by 1 base, with 14 bases between the two germline ends. The germline CDR1 and CDR2 sequences are WNHNN and SYGVQD (reference sequence). Here the CDR3 reads CASTSRGLSNQPQHF. DNA of the CDR3: TGCGCCAGCACTTCTCGAGGGCTAAGCAATCAGCCCCAGCATTTT.

This rearrangement joins TRBV5-1 to TRBJ2-7; no clear D. Germline CDR1 SGHRS, CDR2 YFSETQ. CDR3 length equals 12 residues. Deletions cut 2 bases from V and 4 bases from J, with 7 bases between. The CDR3 sequence: CASSFPGYEQYF. The CDR3 nucleotides are TGCGCCAGCAGCTTCCCCGGTTACGAGCAGTACTTC.

CDR3 sequence: CASSEAGQRFYGYTF. The CDR3 DNA sequence: TGTGCCAGCAGCGAAGCGGGACAGAGGTTCTATGGCTACACCTTC. This rearrangement joins TRBV5-6 to TRBJ1-2; 7 bases fit TRBD1. The V gene end was trimmed by 4 bases and the J gene end by 4 bases; junction bases not matched to a gene: 10. This CDR3 comprises 15 residues. CDR1 and CDR2 from the germline V gene are SGHDT and YYEEEE.

This clone turned up a few times. The chain employs TRBV11-2 and TRBJ1-4; D call uncertain. Germline values: CDR1 SGHAT, CDR2 FQNNGV. The germline V and J ends were trimmed by 4 bases and 9 bases, with 6 bases remaining between them. This CDR3 is 11 amino acids long. CDR3: CASSSSKKLFF. CDR3 nucleotide sequence: TGTGCCAGCAGCTCTTCGAAAAAACTGTTTTTT. Supplemented by reference TRBV11-2 and TRBJ1-4, the full variable domain reads EAGVAQSPRYKIIEKRQSVAFWCNPISGHATLYWYQQILGQGPKLLIQFQNNGVVDDSQLPKDRFSAERLKGVDSTLKIQPAKLEDSAVYLCASSSSKKLFFGSGTQLSVL.

This chain links TRBV28 with TRBJ1-4; 7 positions match TRBD1. CDR1 is MDHEN, CDR2 SYDVKM, per germline. The CDR3 is 15 residues long. Germline trimming cut 5 bases from V and 7 bases from J; bases unmatched to any gene: 10. The CDR3 spells CASSQLTGAREKLFF. The CDR3 bases are TGTGCCAGCAGTCAACTCACAGGGGCACGTGAAAAACTGTTTTTT.

The chain employs TRBV28 and TRBJ1-2, with 7 bases matching TRBD1. Germline V gene lookup returns CDR1 MDHEN and CDR2 SYDVKM. J gave up 8 bases and V 9 bases, and 27 bases lay outside the gene matches. The length of the CDR3 is 18 residues. The CDR3 region has the DNA TGTGCCAGTTGGAACCACCACAACTCCCGACAGGGTTTGGGAGGCTACACCTTC. This encodes CASWNHHNSRQGLGGYTF.

This clone was counted a single time. CDR3 bases: TGTGCCAGCAGTCCCGGGGTCGGGGCCAACGTCCTGACTTTC. This encodes CASSPGVGANVLTF. The genes are TRBV27 and TRBJ2-6, with D possibly matching TRBD2 (5 bases). The CDR3 sequence is 14 residues long. From germline, CDR1 is MNHEY and CDR2 SMNVEV (reference sequence). Trimming cost V 5 bases and J 4 bases, with 9 bases left between them.

The chain combines TRBV28 with TRBJ1-2; 8 bases agree with TRBD1. With V trimmed by 5 bases and J by 7 bases, 15 bases remained unmatched. Looked up from germline, CDR1 is MDHEN and CDR2 is SYDVKM. The CDR3 totals 16 residues. CDR3 residues: CASSVGQGLERSGYTF. In DNA form, the CDR3 reads TGTGCCAGCAGTGTCGGACAGGGCTTGGAAAGATCTGGCTACACCTTC.

V usage is TRBV28 and J usage is TRBJ2-2, with 7 bases fitting TRBD1. Trimming at V came to 5 bases and at J to 7 bases, leaving 13 bases not matched to a gene. The CDR3 sequence is 16 residues long. CDR1 and CDR2 (germline): MDHEN, SYDVKM. The CDR3: CASSPAETGWIGELFF. CDR3 coding DNA: TGTGCCAGCAGTCCCGCCGAGACAGGGTGGATCGGGGAGCTGTTTTTT.

The V call is TRBV28, the J call TRBJ1-1; D gene unclear. From germline, CDR1 is MDHEN and CDR2 SYDVKM. Trimming pared 8 bases from V and 3 bases from J, leaving 16 bases between. The CDR3 consists of 14 residues. The CDR3 sequence: CASHEIYSDTEAFF. CDR3 coding DNA: TGTGCCAGCCACGAAATATACTCAGACACTGAAGCTTTCTTT.

V gene TRBV19 combines with J gene TRBJ1-1; 9 nucleotides agree with TRBD1. This CDR3 spans 14 amino acids. Germline trimming cut 9 bases from V and 5 bases from J; bases unmatched to any gene: 10. Germline CDR1 LNHDA, CDR2 SQIVND (reference sequence). The CDR3, as DNA: TGTGCCAGCAAACGACAGGGGGAATGGACTGAAGCTTTCTTT. Translating it yields CASKRQGEWTEAFF.

J is TRBJ2-2 and V is TRBV6-1; 9 bases match TRBD2. Germline loops: CDR1 MNHNS, CDR2 SASEGT. This CDR3 contains 12 residues. With V trimmed by 10 bases and J by 6 bases, 3 bases remained unmatched. In nucleotides, the CDR3 is TGTGCCACCCGGACTAGCGCCGGGGAGCTGTTTTTT. Translated: CATRTSAGELFF.

This chain connects TRBV5-1 to TRBJ2-5; 7 bases line up with TRBD2. The J segment lost 2 bases and the V segment lost 5 bases, leaving 9 bases of the junction unmatched. This CDR3 has 15 residues. CDR1 and CDR2 from the germline V gene are SGHRS and YFSETQ. Here the CDR3 reads CASRTVGGVQETQYF. In nucleotides, the CDR3 is TGCGCCAGCAGGACGGTTGGGGGGGTTCAAGAGACCCAGTACTTC.

The gene calls are TRBV7-6 and TRBJ2-7; D is unclear. Germline values: CDR1 SGHVS, CDR2 FNYEAQ. The CDR3 is 13 amino acids. Trimming removed 1 base from V and 4 bases from J, with 8 bases in between. The CDR3 DNA reads TGTGCCAGCAGCTTAGACGGTCAGTACGAGCAGTACTTC. Its translation: CASSLDGQYEQYF.

V and J are TRBV6-1 and TRBJ2-1; 9 bases line up with TRBD2. The germline V gene has CDR1 MNHNS and CDR2 SASEGT. This CDR3 comprises 14 residues. V lost 5 bases to trimming and J lost 10 bases; unmatched junction nucleotides: 9. CDR3 bases: TGTGCCAGCAGTTCTAGCGGGAAGCCCCAGGAGCAGTTCTTC. Protein sequence: CASSSSGKPQEQFF.

This chain joins TRBV30 and TRBJ2-1, with TRBD1 identical over 10 bases. The CDR3 totals 15 residues. CDR1 and CDR2 from the germline V gene are GTSNPN and SVGIG (reference sequence). V shed 4 bases and J 7 bases; nucleotides not matched to a gene: 10. CDR3 protein: CAWNSMTGGLNEQFF. CDR3 in DNA: TGTGCCTGGAACTCCATGACAGGGGGCCTTAATGAGCAGTTCTTC.

The chain is built from TRBV28 and TRBJ1-3, with 11 bases lining up with TRBD1. Per the germline V gene, CDR1 is MDHEN and CDR2 is SYDVKM. V lost 3 bases to trimming and J lost 3 bases; unmatched junction nucleotides: 7. There are 17 residues in the CDR3. Here the CDR3 DNA reads TGTGCCAGCAGTTTCCGGACAGGGGGCTATATTGGAAACACCATATATTTT. This codes for CASSFRTGGYIGNTIYF.

The rearrangement joins TRBV14 to TRBJ1-1, with D unclear. Trimming cost V 0 bases and J 7 bases, with 12 bases left between them. Germline V gives CDR1 SGHDN, CDR2 FVKESK. The CDR3 extends over 14 amino acids. In DNA form, the CDR3 reads TGTGCCAGCAGCCAAGATTCTTACAGAAATGAAGCTTTCTTT. As protein: CASSQDSYRNEAFF.